This T cell receptor (beta chain) was retrieved from a study of T cell responses to AZD1222 COVID-19 vaccine. Study-level findings and limits: Repertoires were obtained only post-peak T cell response. Close to half of all spike-specific TCRs reportedly target regions of the variants that are unmutated.

TCRdb's table, derived via immunoSEQ multiplex PCR, lists solely in-frame clones and lacks some. The sample records 180,000 or so clones, 88% being singletons. On this clone: Its antigen is undetermined.

The V gene's germline CDR1 is MNHEY and CDR2 SVGEGT. V gave up 1 base and J gave up 0 bases; unmatched junction bases: 5. The length of the CDR3 is 17 residues. The rearrangement joins TRBV6-2 or TRBV6-3 to TRBJ2-4; 8 nucleotides line up with TRBD2. The sequence was collected from an adult who received the AZD1222 COVID-19 vaccine. The sample consisted of peripheral blood, taken 28 days after the second AZD1222 dose. In nucleotides, the CDR3 is TGTGCCAGCAGTTACTGGCGGGAGGTACTAGCCAAAAACATTCAGTACTTC. Its translation: CASSYWREVLAKNIQYF.